Below are 22 T cell receptor beta chains sequenced from a single sample in a study of cytomegalovirus exposure and HLA in healthy donors. Using immunoSEQ multiplex PCR, the repertoire was profiled, and TCRdb retains in-frame clones only, with some absent. In the table there are 120,000 or so clones, about 90% of which are singletons. Sample: PBMCs. These receptors originate from a woman aged 18-29 years in good health and CMV-seronegative.

The rearrangement joins TRBV27 to TRBJ1-1; D is unresolved. V lost 1 base, J lost 3 bases, and 15 bases lay in between. The CDR3 covers 16 residues. CDR1 is MNHEY, CDR2 SMNVEV, per germline (reference sequence). The CDR3 region has the DNA TGTGCCAGCAGTTTATTTGCAACAACGGGGTACACTGAAGCTTTCTTT. It yields the protein CASSLFATTGYTEAFF.

On this clone: One junction end does not reproduce the germline sequence, and a read error may be involved. The rearrangement joins TRBV6-1 to TRBJ2-4; 9 bases agree with TRBD2. The CDR3 totals 13 residues. The V gene's germline CDR1 is MNHNS and CDR2 SASEGT. The CDR3 region has the DNA TGTGCCAGCTCCGAGAGTAGCCCAGCGGGGGGACCCTTC. Translated: CASSESSPAGGPF.

V and J are TRBV9 and TRBJ1-3; D is ambiguous. CDR1 is SGDLS and CDR2 is YYNGEE in the germline V gene. The CDR3 extends over 16 amino acids. The V end was cut by 4 bases, the J end by 0 bases, with 14 bases between. CDR3 coding DNA: TGTGCCAGCAGCCGTGTAGGTCGACACTCTGGAAACACCATATATTTT. It codes for CASSRVGRHSGNTIYF.

This clone was counted once. The chain links TRBV5-6 to TRBJ2-3; D perhaps matches TRBD2 (6 bases). The V end was cut by 5 bases, the J end by 0 bases, with 10 bases between. This CDR3 is 14 amino acids long. The V gene's germline CDR1 is SGHDT and CDR2 YYEEEE. As DNA, the CDR3 is TGTGCCAGCAGTTTAGCGGCTAGCACAGATACGCAGTATTTT. Protein sequence: CASSLAASTDTQYF.

In its sample, this clone was seen once. The V and J genes are TRBV27 and TRBJ2-5; perhaps TRBD1 as D (7 bases). This CDR3 has 13 residues. V lost 10 bases, J lost 1 base, and 13 bases lay in between. The V gene's germline CDR1 is MNHEY and CDR2 SMNVEV (reference sequence). This CDR3 is CATGDSLQETQYF. The CDR3 bases are TGTGCCACGGGGGACAGCCTCCAAGAGACCCAGTACTTC.

The rearrangement joins TRBV28 to TRBJ2-2, with 9 positions matching TRBD1. The germline CDR1 and CDR2 sequences are MDHEN and SYDVKM. The V segment lost 1 base and the J segment 6 bases; nucleotides outside the gene matches: 6. The CDR3 has 16 residues. This CDR3 reads CASSLSATGGAGELFF. The CDR3 DNA follows: TGTGCCAGCAGTTTATCTGCTACAGGGGGCGCCGGGGAGCTGTTTTTT.

The CDR3 is CASSDRPSSGSSSYEQYF. CDR3 bases: TGTGCCAGCAGCGACCGCCCGTCTAGCGGATCGAGCTCCTACGAGCAGTACTTC. The rearrangement joins TRBV11-3 to TRBJ2-7; TRBD2 matches 7 bases. The junction had 16 bases not matched to a gene; V was cut back by 5 bases and J by 0 bases. This CDR3 is 18 amino acids long. The germline CDR1 and CDR2 sequences are SGHNT and YENEEA.

The chain recombines TRBV18 with TRBJ2-5; 9 bases map to TRBD1. Germline lookup yields CDR1 KGHSH and CDR2 LQKENI. This CDR3 is built from 15 residues. J was trimmed by 1 base and V by 3 bases; bases with no gene match: 3. The CDR3 region has the DNA TGTGCCAGCTCACCCGGACAGGGGCTCCAAGAGACCCAGTACTTC. This gives the protein CASSPGQGLQETQYF.

The CDR3 sequence is CASSLRQGTDTQYF. CDR3 in DNA: TGCGCCAGCAGCCTAAGACAGGGGACCGATACGCAGTATTTT. V usage is TRBV5-1 and J usage is TRBJ2-3; 8 nucleotides align to TRBD1. The CDR3 is 14 residues long. V gave up 4 bases and J gave up 6 bases; unmatched junction bases: 7. Looked up from germline, CDR1 is SGHRS and CDR2 is YFSETQ.

This chain uses TRBV6-5 with TRBJ1-1, with 8 bases aligning to TRBD1. J gave up 5 bases and V 6 bases, and 11 bases lay outside the gene matches. Per germline, CDR1 MNHEY and CDR2 SVGAGI. This CDR3 has 15 amino acids. The CDR3 region is CASRTLQTGGTEAFF. The CDR3, as DNA: TGTGCCAGCAGAACACTACAAACAGGGGGTACTGAAGCTTTCTTT.

The gene calls are TRBV4-1 and TRBJ2-7; 10 bases are shared with TRBD2. Germline CDR1 reads MGHRA; CDR2 reads YSYEKL. The CDR3 is 15 residues long. V dropped 1 base and J dropped 2; count of bases not matched to a gene: 2. The CDR3 reads CASSQGLAGAYEQYF. In nucleotides, the CDR3 is TGCGCCAGCAGCCAAGGCCTAGCGGGAGCCTACGAGCAGTACTTC.

The chain combines TRBV2 with TRBJ1-3; 8 bases are shared with TRBD1. The J segment lost 2 bases and the V segment lost 6 bases, leaving 9 bases of the junction unmatched. This CDR3 region has 16 residues. Per the germline V gene, CDR1 is SNHLY and CDR2 is FYNNEI. CDR3 sequence reads: CASRREVRGPGNTIYF. As DNA, the CDR3 is TGTGCCAGCAGGAGGGAAGTCAGGGGGCCTGGAAACACCATATATTTT.

The rearrangement uses TRBV9 and TRBJ2-1, with D perhaps matching TRBD2 (5 bases). The V gene lost 0 bases and the J gene lost 0 bases, with 10 bases spanning the gap. This CDR3 is built from 16 residues. Germline assignment: CDR1 SGDLS and CDR2 YYNGEE. The CDR3 is CASSVEPADSYNEQFF. For the CDR3, the DNA is TGTGCCAGCAGCGTAGAACCAGCGGACTCCTACAATGAGCAGTTCTTC.

This chain links TRBV6-5 with TRBJ1-1, with TRBD1 identical over 8 bases. Losses at the gene ends were 4 bases for V and 1 base for J; bases not matched to a gene: 5. This CDR3 is 15 amino acids long. Germline lookup yields CDR1 MNHEY and CDR2 SVGAGI. CDR3: CASSSGQGANTEAFF. DNA of the CDR3: TGTGCCAGCAGTTCCGGACAGGGAGCGAACACTGAAGCTTTCTTT.

V gene TRBV19 combines with J gene TRBJ1-5; 7 bases agree with TRBD1. Germline values: CDR1 LNHDA, CDR2 SQIVND (reference sequence). This CDR3 has 13 residues. V was pared by 10 bases and J by 5 bases, with 8 bases of the junction left unmatched. The CDR3: CATTDRADQPQHF. In DNA, the CDR3 is TGTGCCACCACTGACAGGGCGGATCAGCCCCAGCATTTT. The variable domain in full, completed from reference TRBV19 and TRBJ1-5, reads DGGITQSPKYLFRKEGQNVTLSCEQNLNHDAMYWYRQDPGQGLRLIYYSQIVNDFQKGDIAEGYSVSREKKESFPLTVTSAQKNPTAFYLCATTDRADQPQHFGDGTRLSIL.

V is TRBV30 and J is TRBJ2-1; 7 nucleotides agree with TRBD1. Germline CDR1 reads GTSNPN; CDR2 reads SVGIG (reference sequence). Trimming removed 5 bases from V and 5 bases from J; junction bases left unmatched: 18. The CDR3 length is 17 residues. Written as DNA, the CDR3 is TGTGCCTGGCGAAAGCCGACAGGGCTTCTTGTCGACAATGAGCAGTTCTTC. This sequence encodes CAWRKPTGLLVDNEQFF. Filled out from reference TRBV30 and TRBJ2-1, the complete variable domain reads SQTIHQWPATLVQPVGSPLSLECTVEGTSNPNLYWYRQAAGRGLQLLFYSVGIGQISSEVPQNLSASRPQDRQFILSSKKLLLSDSGFYLCAWRKPTGLLVDNEQFFGPGTRLTVL.

V usage is TRBV27 and J usage is TRBJ2-7; 8 nucleotides align to TRBD2. This CDR3 has 13 amino acids. CDR1 is MNHEY, CDR2 SMNVEV, per germline (reference sequence). V trimming: 2 bases; J trimming: 3 bases; junction bases outside the gene matches: 0. The CDR3 bases are TGTGCCAGCAGTTTAGCGGGAGGCTACGAGCAGTACTTC. It specifies CASSLAGGYEQYF.

The V and J genes are TRBV11-2 and TRBJ2-6; possibly TRBD1 for D (6 bases). The germline V gene encodes CDR1 SGHAT and CDR2 FQNNGV. The germline V and J ends were trimmed by 5 bases and 0 bases, with 11 bases remaining between them. There are 16 residues in the CDR3. CDR3 in DNA: TGTGCCAGCAGCACCAGACAGGACTCTGGGGCCAACGTCCTGACTTTC. It translates to CASSTRQDSGANVLTF.

This chain uses TRBV5-1 with TRBJ2-3; perhaps TRBD1 as D (7 bases). The CDR3 covers 17 residues. Germline CDR1 is SGHRS and CDR2 is YFSETQ. Trimming took off 0 bases at V and 0 bases at J, with 14 bases between the two ends. The CDR3 here is CASSLGPQGTSTDTQYF. The CDR3, as DNA: TGCGCCAGCAGCTTGGGCCCACAGGGGACTAGCACAGATACGCAGTATTTT. Together with reference TRBV5-1 and TRBJ2-3, the CDR3 gives the full variable domain: KAGVTQTPRYLIKTRGQQVTLSCSPISGHRSVSWYQQTPGQGLQFLFEYFSETQRNKGNFPGRFSGRQFSNSRSEMNVSTLELGDSALYLCASSLGPQGTSTDTQYFGPGTRLTVL.

The CDR3, as DNA: TGTGCCAGCAGCGGGACTAGCCGTCTTAAGGATACGCAGTATTTT. Protein sequence: CASSGTSRLKDTQYF. The chain is built from TRBV9 and TRBJ2-3, with 8 nucleotides matching TRBD2. Trimming at V came to 3 bases and at J to 6 bases, leaving 9 bases not matched to a gene. CDR1 and CDR2 from the germline V gene are SGDLS and YYNGEE. This CDR3 region has 15 residues.

V gene TRBV6-6 combines with J gene TRBJ2-1; TRBD2 aligns across 9 bases. The CDR3 has 15 amino acids. The germline V gene encodes CDR1 MNHNY and CDR2 SVGAGI (reference sequence). The ends lost 2 bases at V and 3 bases at J; junction bases unmatched: 2. The CDR3 nucleotides are TGTGCCAGCAGTTACCCGACTAGCGGCTACAATGAGCAGTTCTTC. Its translation: CASSYPTSGYNEQFF.

This chain joins TRBV30 and TRBJ1-2; D possibly corresponds to TRBD1 (6 bases). CDR3 length: 13 amino acids. In germline, CDR1 is GTSNPN, CDR2 SVGIG (reference sequence). V was pared by 3 bases and J by 4 bases, with 12 bases between. CDR3 region: CAWSFTTGYGYTF. Here the CDR3 DNA reads TGTGCCTGGAGCTTCACGACAGGCTATGGCTACACCTTC.